This T cell receptor (beta chain) was recorded in a study of OX40 agonist ivuxolimab in advanced cancers. Libraries were prepared by immunoSEQ multiplex PCR; TCRdb keeps only in-frame clonotypes and omits some of them. The table includes about 100,000 clones, less than 95% detected once. The sample was CD4+ or CD8+ T cells sorted from blood, taken in a trial of the OX40 agonist ivuxolimab. The sequence derives from an adult with an advanced solid tumor such as melanoma, head and neck, liver or kidney cancer.

The CDR3 region is CASTRTGTGDEKLFF. CDR3 bases: TGCGCCAGCACCCGGACGGGTACCGGTGATGAAAAACTGTTTTTT. The chain employs TRBV5-1 and TRBJ1-4; D remains ambiguous. The germline V and J ends were trimmed by 6 bases and 6 bases, with 18 bases remaining between them. Germline V gives CDR1 SGHRS, CDR2 YFSETQ. The CDR3 runs to 15 residues.